This T cell receptor (beta chain) was found in a study of shared clonotypes between healthy human individuals. Genomic DNA from each subset was divided evenly over several immunoSEQ plates. Bulk PBMC genomic DNA spanned ten immunoSEQ deep plates. The assay was immunoSEQ multiplex PCR, and TCRdb's table has in-frame clones only and misses some. The sample holds about 460,000 clones; 75% to 80% are singletons and the top ten take about 12%. The CDR3 covers 11 residues. V was clipped by 6 bases and J by 5 bases, with 10 bases between them. Germline CDR1 DFQATT, CDR2 SNEGSKA (reference sequence). Recent acute infections and vaccinations were absent in the healthy HIV-negative adult donors. This clone has ten or more counts.

The sequence came from a woman in her thirties or forties in good health. Some clones in this sample may be carry-over from other donors' samples. Specimen: PBMCs. The chain joins TRBV20-1 to TRBJ1-2; the D is unclear. As DNA, the CDR3 is TGCAGTGCGCAGGAACGTTATGGCTACACCTTC. It is translated as CSAQERYGYTF.